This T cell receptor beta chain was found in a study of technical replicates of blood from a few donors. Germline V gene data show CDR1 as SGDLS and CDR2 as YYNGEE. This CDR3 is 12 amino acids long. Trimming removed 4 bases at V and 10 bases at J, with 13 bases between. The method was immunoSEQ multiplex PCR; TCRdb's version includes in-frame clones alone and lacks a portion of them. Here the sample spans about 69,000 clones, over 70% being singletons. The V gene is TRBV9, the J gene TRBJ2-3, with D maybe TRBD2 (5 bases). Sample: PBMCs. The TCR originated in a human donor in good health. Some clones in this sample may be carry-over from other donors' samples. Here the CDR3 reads CASSLGVDAQYF. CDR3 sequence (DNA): TGTGCCAGCAGCCTCGGGGTAGACGCGCAGTATTTT.